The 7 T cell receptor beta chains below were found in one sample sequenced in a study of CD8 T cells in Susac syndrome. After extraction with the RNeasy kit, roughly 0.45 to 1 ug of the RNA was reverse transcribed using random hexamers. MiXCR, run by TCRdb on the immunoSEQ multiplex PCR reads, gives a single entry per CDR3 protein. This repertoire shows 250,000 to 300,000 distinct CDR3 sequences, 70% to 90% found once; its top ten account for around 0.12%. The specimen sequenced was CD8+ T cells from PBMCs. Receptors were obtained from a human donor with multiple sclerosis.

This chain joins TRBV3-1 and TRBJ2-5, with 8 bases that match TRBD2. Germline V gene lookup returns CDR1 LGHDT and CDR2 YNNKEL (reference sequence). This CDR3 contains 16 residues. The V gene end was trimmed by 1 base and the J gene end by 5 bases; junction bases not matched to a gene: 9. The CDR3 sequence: CASSQGLAGGRETQYF. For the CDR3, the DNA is TGTGCCAGCAGCCAAGGGCTAGCGGGTGGGAGGGAGACCCAGTACTTC.

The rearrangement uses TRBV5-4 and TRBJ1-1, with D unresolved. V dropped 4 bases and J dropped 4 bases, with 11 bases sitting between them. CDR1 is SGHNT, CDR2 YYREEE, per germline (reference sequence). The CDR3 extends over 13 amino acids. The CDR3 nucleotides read TGTGCCAGCAGCCCGTCTTGGGGCACTGAAGCTTTCTTT. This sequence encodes CASSPSWGTEAFF.

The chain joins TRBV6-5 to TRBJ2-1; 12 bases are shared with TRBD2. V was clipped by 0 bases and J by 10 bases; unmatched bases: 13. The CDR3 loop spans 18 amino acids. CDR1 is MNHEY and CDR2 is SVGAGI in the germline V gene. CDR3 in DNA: TGTGCCAGCAGTTACTCGCCCCCCTCTAGCGGGAGGGCCGAGGAGCAGTTCTTC. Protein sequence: CASSYSPPSSGRAEEQFF.

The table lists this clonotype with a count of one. DNA for the CDR3: TGCAGTGCTAGAGTTCGGGAGGGCCTCTACGAGCAGTACTTC. Amino acid sequence: CSARVREGLYEQYF. V and J are TRBV20-1 and TRBJ2-7; 8 nucleotides match TRBD2. CDR3 length equals 14 residues. In germline, CDR1 is DFQATT, CDR2 SNEGSKA (reference sequence). With V trimmed by 1 base and J by 3 bases, 5 bases remained unmatched.

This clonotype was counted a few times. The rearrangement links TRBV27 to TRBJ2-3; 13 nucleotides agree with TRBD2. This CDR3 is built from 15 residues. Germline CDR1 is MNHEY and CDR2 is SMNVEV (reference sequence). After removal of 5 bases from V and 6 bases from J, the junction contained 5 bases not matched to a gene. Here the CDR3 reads CASSPGLAGVDTQYF. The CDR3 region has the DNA TGTGCCAGCAGTCCAGGACTAGCGGGAGTGGATACGCAGTATTTT.

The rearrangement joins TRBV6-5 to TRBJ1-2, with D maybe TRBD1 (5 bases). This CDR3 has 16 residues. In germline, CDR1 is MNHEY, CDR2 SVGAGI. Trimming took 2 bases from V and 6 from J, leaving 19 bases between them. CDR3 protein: CASSYNPGGVFDGYTF. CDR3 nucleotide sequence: TGTGCCAGCAGTTACAACCCTGGGGGGGTTTTTGATGGCTACACCTTC.

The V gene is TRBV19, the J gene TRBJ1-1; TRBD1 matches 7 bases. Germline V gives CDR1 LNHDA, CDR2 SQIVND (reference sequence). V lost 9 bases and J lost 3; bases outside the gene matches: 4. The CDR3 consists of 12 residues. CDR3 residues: CASVQGYTEAFF. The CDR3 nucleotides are TGTGCCAGCGTACAGGGGTACACTGAAGCTTTCTTT.